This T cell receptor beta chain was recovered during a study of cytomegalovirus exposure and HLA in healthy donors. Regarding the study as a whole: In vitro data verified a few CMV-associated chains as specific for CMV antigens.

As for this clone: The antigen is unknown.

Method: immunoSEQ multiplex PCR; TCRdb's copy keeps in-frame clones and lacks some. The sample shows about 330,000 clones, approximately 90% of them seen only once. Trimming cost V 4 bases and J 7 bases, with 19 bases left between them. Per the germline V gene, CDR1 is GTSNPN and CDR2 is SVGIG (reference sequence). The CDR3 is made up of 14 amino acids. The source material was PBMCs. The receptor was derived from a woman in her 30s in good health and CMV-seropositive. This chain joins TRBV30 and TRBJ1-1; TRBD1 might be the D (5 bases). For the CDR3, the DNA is TGTGCCTGGAAACTCTCAGGGCTTTTGGATGAAGCTTTCTTT. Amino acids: CAWKLSGLLDEAFF. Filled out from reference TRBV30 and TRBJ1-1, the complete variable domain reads SQTIHQWPATLVQPVGSPLSLECTVEGTSNPNLYWYRQAAGRGLQLLFYSVGIGQISSEVPQNLSASRPQDRQFILSSKKLLLSDSGFYLCAWKLSGLLDEAFFGQGTRLTVV.